One and the same sample provided the 16 T cell receptor beta chains below, sequenced in a study of cytotoxic CD8 clonotypes in ibrutinib-treated CLL. Produced via immunoSEQ multiplex PCR; TCRdb's table is partial and in-frame only. The sample consists of about 39,000 clones, about two thirds of them appearing once. Sequences were derived from PBMCs, sampled at disease progression, from a patient treated with ibrutinib. The receptors were sampled from a human donor with chronic lymphocytic leukemia.

This clone counts as medium-sized. The CDR3 protein is CASSLGRGTYEQYF. The CDR3 DNA reads TGTGCCAGCAGCCTCGGACGGGGAACCTACGAGCAGTACTTC. The chain uses TRBV6-5 and TRBJ2-7, with D perhaps TRBD2 (5 bases). CDR3 length: 14 amino acids. The V end lost 6 bases, the J end lost 2 bases, and 14 bases lay between the germline ends. CDR1 MNHEY and CDR2 SVGAGI come from the germline V gene.

This clone was detected once. The chain uses TRBV27 and TRBJ1-1; no definite D call. The germline V and J ends were trimmed by 5 bases and 5 bases, with 12 bases remaining between them. The CDR3 covers 13 residues. Germline V gives CDR1 MNHEY, CDR2 SMNVEV (reference sequence). CDR3 sequence reads: CASSLRAGTEAFF. For the CDR3, the DNA is TGTGCCAGCAGTCTGAGGGCAGGAACTGAAGCTTTCTTT.

The V call is TRBV5-1, the J call TRBJ2-6, with 10 bases that match TRBD1. Germline CDR1 SGHRS, CDR2 YFSETQ. This CDR3 comprises 19 residues. Trimming cost V 4 bases and J 1 base; bases outside gene matches: 11. CDR3 in DNA: TGCGCCAGCAGCACGGGGACAGGGGTTGAATTTTCTGGGGCCAACGTCCTGACTTTC. It yields the protein CASSTGTGVEFSGANVLTF.

The chain links TRBV19 to TRBJ2-7, with 10 bases matching TRBD2. The CDR3 runs to 14 residues. CDR1 is LNHDA, CDR2 SQIVND, per germline (reference sequence). Unmatched junction bases numbered 8, after V lost 5 bases and J lost 7 bases. The CDR3 bases are TGTGCCAGTAGTCGGCTAGCGGGAGTCGATGAGCAGTACTTC. It yields the protein CASSRLAGVDEQYF.

V is TRBV30 and J is TRBJ1-6; 7 bases fit TRBD1. The CDR3 length is 18 residues. Losses at the gene ends were 3 bases for V and 0 bases for J; bases not matched to a gene: 11. Germline values: CDR1 GTSNPN, CDR2 SVGIG (reference sequence). CDR3 DNA: TGTGCCTGGAGACTAGGGGGCTCACCAAGCTCCTATAATTCACCCCTCCACTTT. Its protein is CAWRLGGSPSSYNSPLHF.

The chain couples TRBV20-1 to TRBJ1-2, with no clear D. V lost 7 bases, J lost 8 bases, and 11 bases lay in between. Germline V gives CDR1 DFQATT, CDR2 SNEGSKA (reference sequence). The CDR3 sequence is 10 residues long. This CDR3 is CSVLIEGYTF. CDR3 coding DNA: TGCAGTGTTTTGATCGAGGGCTACACCTTC.

The gene calls are TRBV19 and TRBJ1-4, with TRBD1 identical over 7 bases. This CDR3 comprises 15 residues. Losses at the gene ends were 5 bases for V and 4 bases for J; bases not matched to a gene: 7. CDR1 is LNHDA, CDR2 SQIVND, per germline (reference sequence). The CDR3 DNA sequence: TGTGCCAGTAGTGCCGACAGGGAGGGTAATGAAAAACTGTTTTTT. This translates into CASSADREGNEKLFF.

This chain connects TRBV5-1 to TRBJ2-3; D is perhaps TRBD1 (6 bases). V was cut by 0 bases and J by 1 base, with 12 bases left in between. Germline V gene sequence: CDR1 SGHRS, CDR2 YFSETQ. The CDR3 sequence is 16 residues long. The CDR3 protein is CASSLEGGSGTDTQYF. The DNA of the CDR3 is TGCGCCAGCAGCTTGGAAGGGGGTTCGGGCACAGATACGCAGTATTTT. Based on the CDR3 plus reference TRBV5-1 and TRBJ2-3, the full variable domain is KAGVTQTPRYLIKTRGQQVTLSCSPISGHRSVSWYQQTPGQGLQFLFEYFSETQRNKGNFPGRFSGRQFSNSRSEMNVSTLELGDSALYLCASSLEGGSGTDTQYFGPGTRLTVL.

In its sample, this clone was seen once. V usage is TRBV9 and J usage is TRBJ2-7, with 10 bases lining up with TRBD1. Germline V lookup: CDR1 SGDLS, CDR2 YYNGEE. V shed 5 bases, J shed 1 base, and the junction held 12 bases outside the gene matches. This CDR3 has 17 residues. CDR3 loop: CASSSGTGVSASYEQYF. In nucleotides, the CDR3 is TGTGCCAGCAGTTCCGGGACAGGGGTTTCGGCATCCTACGAGCAGTACTTC.

This chain links TRBV4-1 with TRBJ1-2, with 9 positions matching TRBD1. CDR1 is MGHRA, CDR2 YSYEKL, per germline. The CDR3 runs 16 residues. V was pared by 7 bases and J by 1 base, with 10 bases of the junction left unmatched. As DNA, the CDR3 is TGCGCCAGCACTCCCGTGGACAGGGGCCATAACTATGGCTACACCTTC. This encodes CASTPVDRGHNYGYTF.

The chain joins TRBV29-1 to TRBJ2-1; no clear D gene. Germline values: CDR1 SQVTM, CDR2 ANQGSEA. The germline V and J ends were trimmed by 6 bases and 7 bases, with 10 bases remaining between them. The CDR3 covers 11 residues. For the CDR3, the DNA is TGCAGCGTCTCTTGGGTTAATGAGCAGTTCTTC. Protein: CSVSWVNEQFF.

This clone was found a few times. J is TRBJ2-1 and V is TRBV5-6; D not resolved. V dropped 2 bases and J dropped 8 bases, with 11 bases sitting between them. CDR1 is SGHDT, CDR2 YYEEEE, per germline. The CDR3 is made up of 13 amino acids. Here the CDR3 DNA reads TGTGCCAGCAGCTTCCTCGTTTCGTATGAGCAGTTCTTC. Translated, it gives CASSFLVSYEQFF.

V and J are TRBV5-5 and TRBJ1-3; no clear D. Germline V gene lookup returns CDR1 SGHKS and CDR2 YYEKEE (reference sequence). The V end lost 2 bases, the J end lost 2 bases, and 8 bases lay between the germline ends. This CDR3 region has 14 residues. The CDR3 is CASSFSYTGNTIYF. The DNA of the CDR3 is TGTGCCAGCAGCTTCTCGTATACTGGAAACACCATATATTTT.

CDR3 DNA: TGTGCCAGCAGCCTCGACAGGGGCCCCTACGAGCAGTACTTC. Translating it yields CASSLDRGPYEQYF. This chain connects TRBV7-6 to TRBJ2-7; TRBD1 matches at 8 bases. The junction had 5 bases not matched to a gene; V was cut back by 5 bases and J by 2 bases. The CDR3 totals 14 residues. Germline values: CDR1 SGHVS, CDR2 FNYEAQ.

In this sample, this clone turned up many times. The chain joins TRBV7-3 to TRBJ2-2, with D uncertain. V lost 6 bases and J 0 bases, leaving 8 bases between the germline ends. Looked up from germline, CDR1 is SGHTA and CDR2 is FQGTGA. This CDR3 contains 14 residues. CDR3 nucleotides: TGTGCCAGCAGGTACGACTCGAACACCGGGGAGCTGTTTTTT. Residues: CASRYDSNTGELFF.

The chain has TRBV5-1 and TRBJ2-1; D remains ambiguous. Per germline, CDR1 SGHRS and CDR2 YFSETQ. This CDR3 has 11 amino acids. V was shortened by 4 bases and J by 7 bases, with 6 bases between the two germline ends. The CDR3 nucleotides are TGCGCCAGCAGCGTTAGGAATGAGCAGTTCTTC. Protein product: CASSVRNEQFF.